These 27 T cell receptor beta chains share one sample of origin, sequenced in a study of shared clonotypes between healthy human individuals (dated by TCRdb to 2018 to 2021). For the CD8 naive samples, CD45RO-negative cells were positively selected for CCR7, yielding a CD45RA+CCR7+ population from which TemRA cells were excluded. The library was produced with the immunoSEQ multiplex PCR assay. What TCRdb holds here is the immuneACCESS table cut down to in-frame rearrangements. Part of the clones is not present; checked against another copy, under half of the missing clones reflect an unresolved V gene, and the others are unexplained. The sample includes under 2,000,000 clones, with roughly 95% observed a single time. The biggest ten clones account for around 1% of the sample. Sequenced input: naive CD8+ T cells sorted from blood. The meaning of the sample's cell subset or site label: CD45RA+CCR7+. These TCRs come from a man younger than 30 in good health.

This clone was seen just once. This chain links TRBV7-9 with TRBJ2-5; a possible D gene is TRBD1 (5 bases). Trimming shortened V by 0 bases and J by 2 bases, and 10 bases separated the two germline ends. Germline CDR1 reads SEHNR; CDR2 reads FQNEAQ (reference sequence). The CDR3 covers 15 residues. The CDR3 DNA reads TGTGCCAGCAGCTTAGCTGTCGACAGTCAAGAGACCCAGTACTTC. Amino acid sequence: CASSLAVDSQETQYF.

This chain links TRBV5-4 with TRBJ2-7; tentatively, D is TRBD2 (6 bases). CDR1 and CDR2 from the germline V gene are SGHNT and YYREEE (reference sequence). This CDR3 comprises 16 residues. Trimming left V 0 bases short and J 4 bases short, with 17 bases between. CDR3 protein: CASSLEGGGIEYEQYF. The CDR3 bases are TGTGCCAGCAGCTTGGAAGGTGGCGGGATTGAGTACGAGCAGTACTTC.

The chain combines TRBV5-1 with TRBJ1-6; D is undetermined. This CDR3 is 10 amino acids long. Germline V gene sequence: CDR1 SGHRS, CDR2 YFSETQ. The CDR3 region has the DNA TGCGCTGGCCCGGGGTCACCCCTCCACTTT. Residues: CAGPGSPLHF.

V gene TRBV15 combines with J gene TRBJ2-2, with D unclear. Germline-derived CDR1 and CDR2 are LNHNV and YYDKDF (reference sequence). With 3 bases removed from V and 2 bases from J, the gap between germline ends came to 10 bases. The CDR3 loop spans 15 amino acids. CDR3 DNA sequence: TGTGCCACCAGCAGCCCCAGCTTAAACACCGGGGAGCTGTTTTTT. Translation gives CATSSPSLNTGELFF.

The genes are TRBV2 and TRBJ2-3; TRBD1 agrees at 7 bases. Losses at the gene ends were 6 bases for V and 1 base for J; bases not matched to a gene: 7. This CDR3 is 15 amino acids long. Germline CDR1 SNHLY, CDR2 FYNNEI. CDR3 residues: CASSYTGAGTDTQYF. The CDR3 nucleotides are TGTGCCAGCAGCTATACAGGGGCCGGCACAGATACGCAGTATTTT.

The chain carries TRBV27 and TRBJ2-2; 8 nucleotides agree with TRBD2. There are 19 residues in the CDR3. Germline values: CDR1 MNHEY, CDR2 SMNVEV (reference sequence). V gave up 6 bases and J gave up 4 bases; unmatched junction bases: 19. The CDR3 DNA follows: TGTGCCAGCAGCCCCTCCACTGAGGAGCGGGGGCTTTTCACCGGGGAGCTGTTTTTT. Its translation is CASSPSTEERGLFTGELFF.

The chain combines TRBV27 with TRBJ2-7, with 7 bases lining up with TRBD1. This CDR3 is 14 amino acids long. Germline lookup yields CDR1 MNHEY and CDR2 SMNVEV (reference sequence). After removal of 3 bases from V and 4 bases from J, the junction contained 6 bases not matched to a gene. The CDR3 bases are TGTGCCAGCAGTTTCACGTCACAGGGGTACGAGCAGTACTTC. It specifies CASSFTSQGYEQYF.

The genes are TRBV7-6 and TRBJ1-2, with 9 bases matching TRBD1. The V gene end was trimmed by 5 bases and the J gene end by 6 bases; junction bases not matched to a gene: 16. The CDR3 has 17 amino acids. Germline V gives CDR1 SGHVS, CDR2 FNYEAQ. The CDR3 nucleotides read TGTGCCAGCAGCCAGACGGCGGGTACAGGGGGCATGGATGGCTACACCTTC. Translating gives CASSQTAGTGGMDGYTF.

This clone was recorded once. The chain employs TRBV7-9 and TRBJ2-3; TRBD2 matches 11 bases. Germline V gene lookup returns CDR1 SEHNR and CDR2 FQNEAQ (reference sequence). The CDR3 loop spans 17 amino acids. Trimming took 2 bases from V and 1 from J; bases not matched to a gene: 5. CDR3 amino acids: CASSLNPGLAGTDTQYF. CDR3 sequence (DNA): TGTGCCAGCAGCTTAAACCCGGGACTAGCGGGCACAGATACGCAGTATTTT.

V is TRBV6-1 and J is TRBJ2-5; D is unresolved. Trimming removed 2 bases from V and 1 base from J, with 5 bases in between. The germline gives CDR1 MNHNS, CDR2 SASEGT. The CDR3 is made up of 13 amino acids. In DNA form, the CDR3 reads TGTGCCAGCAGTGAACTGACCCAAGAGACCCAGTACTTC. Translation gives CASSELTQETQYF.

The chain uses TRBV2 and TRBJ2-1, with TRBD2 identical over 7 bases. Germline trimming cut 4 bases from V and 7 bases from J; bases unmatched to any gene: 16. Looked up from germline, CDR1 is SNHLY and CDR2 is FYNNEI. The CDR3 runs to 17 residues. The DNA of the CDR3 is TGTGCCAGCAGTGGAGTCGCTCCGGGACTATACTATAATGAGCAGTTCTTC. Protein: CASSGVAPGLYYNEQFF.

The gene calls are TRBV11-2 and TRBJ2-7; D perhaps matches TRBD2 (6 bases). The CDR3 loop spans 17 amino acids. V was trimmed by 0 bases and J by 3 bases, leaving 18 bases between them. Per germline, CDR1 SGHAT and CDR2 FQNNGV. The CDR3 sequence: CASSLEIGPYGGYEQYF. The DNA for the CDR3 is TGTGCCAGCAGCTTAGAAATTGGTCCCTACGGGGGCTACGAGCAGTACTTC.

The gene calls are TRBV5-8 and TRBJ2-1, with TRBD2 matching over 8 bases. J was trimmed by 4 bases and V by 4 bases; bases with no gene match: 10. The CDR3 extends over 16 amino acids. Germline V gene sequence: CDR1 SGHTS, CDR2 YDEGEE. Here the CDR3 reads CASSSTALAEYNEQFF. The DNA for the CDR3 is TGTGCCAGCAGCAGCACGGCACTAGCGGAGTACAATGAGCAGTTCTTC.

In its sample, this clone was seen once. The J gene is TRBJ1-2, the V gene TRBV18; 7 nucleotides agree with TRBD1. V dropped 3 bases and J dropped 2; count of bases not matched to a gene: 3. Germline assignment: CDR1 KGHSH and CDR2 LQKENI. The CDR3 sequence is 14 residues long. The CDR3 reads CASSPPDRNYGYTF. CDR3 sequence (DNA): TGTGCCAGCTCACCTCCGGACAGGAACTATGGCTACACCTTC.

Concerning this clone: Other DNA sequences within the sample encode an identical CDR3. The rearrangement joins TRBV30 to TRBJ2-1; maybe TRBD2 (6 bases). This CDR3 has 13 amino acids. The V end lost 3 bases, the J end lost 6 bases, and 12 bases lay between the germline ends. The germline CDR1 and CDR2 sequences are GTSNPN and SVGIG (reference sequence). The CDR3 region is CAWSRAGGNEQFF. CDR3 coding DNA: TGTGCCTGGAGCCGTGCCGGGGGCAATGAGCAGTTCTTC.

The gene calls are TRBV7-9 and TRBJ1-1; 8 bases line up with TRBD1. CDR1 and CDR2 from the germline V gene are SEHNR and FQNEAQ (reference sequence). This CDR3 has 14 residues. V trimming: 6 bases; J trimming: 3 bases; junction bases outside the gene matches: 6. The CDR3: CASRGRQGYTEAFF. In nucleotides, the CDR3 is TGTGCCAGCAGGGGCAGACAGGGGTACACTGAAGCTTTCTTT.

CDR3 DNA sequence: TGTGCCAGCAGTCTACTGGGACAGGGATCGGACGAGCAGTACTTC. Translating it yields CASSLLGQGSDEQYF. This chain uses TRBV27 with TRBJ2-7; TRBD1 agrees at 9 bases. Germline V CDR1 and CDR2: MNHEY, SMNVEV (reference sequence). The CDR3 covers 15 residues. J was trimmed by 5 bases and V by 5 bases; bases with no gene match: 10.

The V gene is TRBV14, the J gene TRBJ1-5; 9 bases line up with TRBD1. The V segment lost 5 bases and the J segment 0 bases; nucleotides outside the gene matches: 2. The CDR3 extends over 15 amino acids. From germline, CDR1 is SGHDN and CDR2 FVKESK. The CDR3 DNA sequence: TGTGCCAGCAGCATACAGGGGGCTAGCAATCAGCCCCAGCATTTT. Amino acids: CASSIQGASNQPQHF. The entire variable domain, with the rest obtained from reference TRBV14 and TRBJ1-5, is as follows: EAGVTQFPSHSVIEKGQTVTLRCDPISGHDNLYWYRRVMGKEIKFLLHFVKESKQDESGMPNNRFLAERTGGTYSTLKVQPAELEDSGVYFCASSIQGASNQPQHFGDGTRLSIL.

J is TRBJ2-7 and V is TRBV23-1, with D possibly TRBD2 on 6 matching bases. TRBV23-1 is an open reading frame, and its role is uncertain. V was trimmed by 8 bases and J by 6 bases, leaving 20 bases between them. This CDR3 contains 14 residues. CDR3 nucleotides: TGCGCCAGCCGCAAGGAGGGAGCCTCGGGCGAGCAGTACTTC. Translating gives CASRKEGASGEQYF.

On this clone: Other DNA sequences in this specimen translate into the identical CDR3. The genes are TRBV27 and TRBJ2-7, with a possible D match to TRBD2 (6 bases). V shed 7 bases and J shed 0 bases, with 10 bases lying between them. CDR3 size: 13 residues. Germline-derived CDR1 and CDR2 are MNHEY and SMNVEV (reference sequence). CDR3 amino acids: CASKMGGSYEQYF. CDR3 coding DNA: TGTGCCAGCAAGATGGGGGGCTCCTACGAGCAGTACTTC.

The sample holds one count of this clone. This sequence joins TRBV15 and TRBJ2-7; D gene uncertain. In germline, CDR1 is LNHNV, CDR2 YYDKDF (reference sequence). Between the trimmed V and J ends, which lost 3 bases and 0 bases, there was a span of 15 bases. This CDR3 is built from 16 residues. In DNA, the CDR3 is TGTGCCACCAGCAGTTACGTATCTTCGAGCTCCTACGAGCAGTACTTC. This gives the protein CATSSYVSSSSYEQYF.

The CDR3 region is CASSQQVLDRDSNSPLHF. The CDR3 coding sequence is TGCGCCAGCAGCCAGCAAGTTCTCGACCGGGACAGCAATTCACCCCTCCACTTT. This sequence joins TRBV4-3 and TRBJ1-6; 7 nucleotides match TRBD1. J was trimmed by 7 bases and V by 3 bases; bases with no gene match: 15. Germline V gene lookup returns CDR1 LGHNA and CDR2 YSLEER. The CDR3 is 18 residues long.

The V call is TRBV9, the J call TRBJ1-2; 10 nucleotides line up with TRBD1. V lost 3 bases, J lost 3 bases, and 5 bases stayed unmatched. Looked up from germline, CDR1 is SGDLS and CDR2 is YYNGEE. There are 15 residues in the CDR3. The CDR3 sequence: CASSAGQGQYYGYTF. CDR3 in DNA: TGTGCCAGCAGCGCGGGACAGGGGCAATACTATGGCTACACCTTC. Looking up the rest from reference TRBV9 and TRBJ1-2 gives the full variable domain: DSGVTQTPKHLITATGQRVTLRCSPRSGDLSVYWYQQSLDQGLQFLIQYYNGEERAKGNILERFSAQQFPDLHSELNLSSLELGDSALYFCASSAGQGQYYGYTFGSGTRLTVV.

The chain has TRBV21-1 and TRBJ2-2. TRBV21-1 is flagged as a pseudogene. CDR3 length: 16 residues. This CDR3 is CASSKGAAADPGELFF. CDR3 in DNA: TGTGCCAGCAGCAAGGGTGCGGCCGCGGACCCCGGGGAGCTGTTTTTT.

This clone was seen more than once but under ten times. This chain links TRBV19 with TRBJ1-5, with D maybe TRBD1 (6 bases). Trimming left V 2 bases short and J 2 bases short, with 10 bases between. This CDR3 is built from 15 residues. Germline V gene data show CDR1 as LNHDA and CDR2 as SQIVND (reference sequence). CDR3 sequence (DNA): TGTGCCAGTAGTATATGGGGGGCTGGCAATCAGCCCCAGCATTTT. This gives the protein CASSIWGAGNQPQHF. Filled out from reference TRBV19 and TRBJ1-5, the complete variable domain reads DGGITQSPKYLFRKEGQNVTLSCEQNLNHDAMYWYRQDPGQGLRLIYYSQIVNDFQKGDIAEGYSVSREKKESFPLTVTSAQKNPTAFYLCASSIWGAGNQPQHFGDGTRLSIL.

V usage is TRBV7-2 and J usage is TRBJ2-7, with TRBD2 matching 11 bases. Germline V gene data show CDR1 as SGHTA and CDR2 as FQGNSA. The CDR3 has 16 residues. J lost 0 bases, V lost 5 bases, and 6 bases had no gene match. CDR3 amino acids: CASSIASGGPSYEQYF. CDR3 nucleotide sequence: TGTGCCAGCAGCATCGCTAGCGGGGGGCCCTCCTACGAGCAGTACTTC.

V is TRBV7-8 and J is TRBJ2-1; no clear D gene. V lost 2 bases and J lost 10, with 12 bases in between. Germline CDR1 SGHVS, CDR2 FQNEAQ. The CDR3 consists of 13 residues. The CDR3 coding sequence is TGTGCCAGCAGCTTAACCCAGTACCTCGAGCAGTTCTTC. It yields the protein CASSLTQYLEQFF.